A single sample gave rise to the 13 T cell receptor beta chains below, sequenced in a study of T cells and Merkel cell carcinoma outcomes (dated by TCRdb to 2020 to 2021). Libraries were constructed by the immunoSEQ multiplex PCR assay. Entries here come from immuneACCESS through TCRdb and include only in-frame sequences with V and J called. Some clones fail to appear in such tables; in the studies checked, an unresolved V gene covers under half of the shortfall, and the cause of the remainder is unknown. Present in this sample are approximately 7,000 clones, about 92% of which were seen just once. Together, the top ten hold about 3% of the sample. What was sequenced was tumor tissue from Merkel cell carcinoma. Source of these receptors: a human donor with Merkel cell carcinoma.

The V call is TRBV5-1, the J call TRBJ1-4; a weak D match, TRBD1 (6 bases). Germline values: CDR1 SGHRS, CDR2 YFSETQ. V lost 0 bases and J 7 bases, leaving 10 bases between the germline ends. CDR3 length: 14 amino acids. DNA for the CDR3: TGCGCCAGCAGCTTGGGGGGGGCGCGTGAAAAACTGTTTTTT. Its translation: CASSLGGAREKLFF. The entire variable domain, with the rest obtained from reference TRBV5-1 and TRBJ1-4, is as follows: KAGVTQTPRYLIKTRGQQVTLSCSPISGHRSVSWYQQTPGQGLQFLFEYFSETQRNKGNFPGRFSGRQFSNSRSEMNVSTLELGDSALYLCASSLGGAREKLFFGSGTQLSVL.

The chain employs TRBV30 and TRBJ1-5; D gene uncertain. This CDR3 comprises 13 residues. Trimming removed 0 bases from V and 4 bases from J, with 7 bases in between. Germline values: CDR1 GTSNPN, CDR2 SVGIG (reference sequence). CDR3 loop: CAWSVRLNQPQHF. The DNA for the CDR3 is TGTGCCTGGAGTGTAAGATTAAATCAGCCCCAGCATTTT.

Concerning this clone itself: The junction shows a germline mismatch at one end, possibly a read error. CDR3 DNA sequence: TGTGCCAGTAGTGTGACAGGGGATAACTCACCCCTCCACTTT. Its translation is CASSVTGDNSPLHF. The chain joins TRBV19 to TRBJ1-6, with 8 bases that match TRBD1. CDR1 LNHDA and CDR2 SQIVND come from the germline V gene (reference sequence). The CDR3 is 14 amino acids.

The rearrangement uses TRBV5-4 and TRBJ2-1; D possibly uses TRBD1 or TRBD2 (5 bases each). The V and J ends lost 4 bases and 6 bases respectively, with 14 bases between them. CDR1 and CDR2 (germline): SGHNT, YYREEE (reference sequence). The CDR3 runs to 14 residues. The DNA for the CDR3 is TGTGCCAGCAGCCCCGGAGGTGGGGGCAATGAGCAGTTCTTC. Its translation is CASSPGGGGNEQFF.

This chain connects TRBV7-3 to TRBJ2-7; D is perhaps TRBD2 (7 bases). The germline gives CDR1 SGHTA, CDR2 FQGTGA. The length of the CDR3 is 16 residues. V dropped 5 bases and J dropped 2 bases, with 19 bases sitting between them. CDR3: CASSEPGGGRAYEQYF. The CDR3 DNA is TGTGCCAGCAGCGAACCGGGCGGGGGCAGGGCCTACGAGCAGTACTTC.

The V call is TRBV6-5, the J call TRBJ2-5; 8 nucleotides match TRBD1. Per germline, CDR1 MNHEY and CDR2 SVGAGI. The V and J ends lost 8 bases and 5 bases, in that order; junction bases with no gene match: 4. CDR3 size: 12 residues. The CDR3 bases are TGTGCCAGCGGCAGGGGGCTCGAGACCCAGTACTTC. The encoded protein is CASGRGLETQYF.

This clone was recorded only once. The V call is TRBV7-3, the J call TRBJ1-1; a weak D match, TRBD1 (5 bases). CDR1 is SGHTA, CDR2 FQGTGA, per germline. Trimming removed 3 bases at V and 6 bases at J, with 8 bases between. The CDR3 runs 12 residues. CDR3 loop: CASSFRVAEAFF. The DNA of the CDR3 is TGTGCCAGCAGCTTCAGGGTCGCTGAAGCTTTCTTT.

The chain links TRBV4-1 to TRBJ2-7; TRBD1 might be the D (6 bases). The CDR3 has 16 amino acids. Per the germline V gene, CDR1 is MGHRA and CDR2 is YSYEKL. V lost 0 bases and J lost 0, with 12 bases in between. CDR3 sequence (DNA): TGCGCCAGCAGCCAAGATTGGACAGAGAACTCCTACGAGCAGTACTTC. It is translated as CASSQDWTENSYEQYF.

The V and J genes are TRBV19 and TRBJ2-1; D call uncertain. Trimming pared 3 bases from V and 0 bases from J, leaving 12 bases between. From germline, CDR1 is LNHDA and CDR2 SQIVND (reference sequence). The CDR3 sequence is 16 residues long. The CDR3 region has the DNA TGTGCCAGTAGTATGGATAACAGCTTCTCCTACAATGAGCAGTTCTTC. Protein: CASSMDNSFSYNEQFF. The whole variable domain, remainder taken from reference TRBV19 and TRBJ2-1, is DGGITQSPKYLFRKEGQNVTLSCEQNLNHDAMYWYRQDPGQGLRLIYYSQIVNDFQKGDIAEGYSVSREKKESFPLTVTSAQKNPTAFYLCASSMDNSFSYNEQFFGPGTRLTVL.

The chain combines TRBV5-4 with TRBJ1-3, with D unresolved. Looked up from germline, CDR1 is SGHNT and CDR2 is YYREEE (reference sequence). V was pared by 2 bases and J by 7 bases, with 4 bases between. The CDR3 covers 11 residues. For the CDR3, the DNA is TGTGCCAGCAGCTTTGAGAACACCATATATTTT. Amino acids: CASSFENTIYF.

The V call is TRBV5-1, the J call TRBJ2-3, with D possibly TRBD2 on 7 matching bases. The CDR3 loop spans 17 amino acids. Trimming left V 6 bases short and J 6 bases short, with 26 bases between. Germline V lookup: CDR1 SGHRS, CDR2 YFSETQ. For the CDR3, the DNA is TGCGCCAGCAATCCCGAGGGGGGGGTAGCCGCCGTGGATACGCAGTATTTT. Translation gives CASNPEGGVAAVDTQYF.

The chain joins TRBV21-1 to TRBJ2-7; TRBD2, the table's D call, lacks a check against the DNA. TRBV21-1 corresponds to a pseudogene. CDR3 size: 15 residues. This CDR3 is CASSKGGGPYYEQYV. CDR3 DNA: TGTGCCAGCAGCAAAGGCGGGGGACCCTACTACGAGCAGTACGTC.

V gene TRBV6-5 combines with J gene TRBJ2-3, with D possibly matching TRBD2 (6 bases). The CDR3 is 12 residues long. V was pared by 6 bases and J by 5 bases, with 9 bases between. Germline CDR1 is MNHEY and CDR2 is SVGAGI. In DNA, the CDR3 is TGTGCCAGCAGAGGGACTGGAGATACGCAGTATTTT. Translating gives CASRGTGDTQYF.